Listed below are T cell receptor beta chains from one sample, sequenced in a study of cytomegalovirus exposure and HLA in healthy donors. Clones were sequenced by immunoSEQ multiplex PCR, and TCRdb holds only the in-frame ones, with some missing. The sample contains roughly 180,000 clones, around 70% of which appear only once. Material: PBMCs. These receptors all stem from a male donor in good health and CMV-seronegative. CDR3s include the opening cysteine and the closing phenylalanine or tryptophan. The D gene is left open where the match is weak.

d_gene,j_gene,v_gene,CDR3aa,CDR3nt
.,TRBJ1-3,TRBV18,CASSLFHDRIGGNTIYF,TGTGCCAGCTCACTTTTTCATGACAGGATCGGTGGAAACACCATATATTTT
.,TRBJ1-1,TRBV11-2,CASSSFFEAFF,TGTGCCAGCAGCTCCTTTTTTGAAGCTTTCTTT
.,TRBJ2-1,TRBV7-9,CASSLALSADEQFF,TGTGCCAGCAGTCTAGCGCTATCGGCTGATGAGCAGTTCTTC
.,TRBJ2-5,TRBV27,CASNYKETQYF,TGTGCCAGCAATTATAAAGAGACCCAGTACTTC
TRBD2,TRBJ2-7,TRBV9,CASSSMIAGVEQYF,TGTGCCAGCAGCTCCATGATAGCGGGAGTCGAGCAGTACTTC
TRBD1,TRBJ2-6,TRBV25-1,CASSGGTVVSGANVLTF,TGTGCCAGCAGTGGTGGGACAGTAGTCTCTGGGGCCAACGTCCTGACTTTC
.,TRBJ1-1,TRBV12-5,CASGTTGDTEAFF,TGTGCTAGTGGTACTACGGGGGACACTGAAGCTTTCTTT
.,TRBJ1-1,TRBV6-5,CASSYQGSPEAFF,TGTGCCAGCAGTTACCAGGGGTCTCCTGAAGCTTTCTTT
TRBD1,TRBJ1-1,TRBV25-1,CASSEYGTGTTGATFF,TGTGCCAGCAGTGAATACGGGACAGGGACCACCGGTGCTACTTTCTTT
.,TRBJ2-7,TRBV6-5,CASSYGQSYEQYF,TGTGCCAGCAGTTACGGGCAGTCTTACGAGCAGTACTTC